This entry lists 14 T cell receptor beta chains sequenced from one sample in a study of T-cell reconstitution after alpha-beta-depleted transplantation in children (dated by TCRdb to 2016 to 2018). Library construction relied on PCR. These reads were obtained on an Illumina HiSeq 2500. TCR library preparation used molecular barcoding, with unique molecular identifiers applied to normalize quantification of the TCRbeta repertoire. The public reads were quality trimmed at Q25 with fastp and then assembled into clones with MiXCR by TCRdb, keeping productive beta chains. Each entry is one CDR3 protein sequence, shown with its most common DNA and genes. Across this sample there are 360,000 or so distinct CDR3 sequences, with 20% seen only once. 3.5% to 4% of the sample rests with the top ten. The sequencing used PBMCs from the stem cell graft donor, collected from the stem cell graft. The origin of the receptors is a human donor who donated a stem cell graft to a child with acute myeloid leukemia.

This clonotype was counted a few times. The genes are TRBV7-9 and TRBJ2-5; possible D gene TRBD2, 5 bases. The CDR3 has 15 amino acids. The V end was cut by 5 bases, the J end by 5 bases, with 18 bases between. Germline V gene lookup returns CDR1 SEHNR and CDR2 FQNEAQ (reference sequence). Here the CDR3 reads CASSSGTATSETQYF. The CDR3 nucleotides read TGTGCCAGCAGCAGCGGCACAGCGACATCGGAGACCCAGTACTTC.

The rearrangement joins TRBV12-3 or TRBV12-4 to TRBJ1-1; TRBD1 is a possible D gene (5 bases). This CDR3 comprises 13 residues. V was cut by 2 bases and J by 10 bases, with 14 bases left in between. DNA for the CDR3: TGTGCCAGCAGTTTACGAGGGGCCCGGGGAGCTTTCTTT. This encodes CASSLRGARGAFF.

This clonotype was observed a handful of times. The chain couples TRBV24-1 to TRBJ2-1; D might be TRBD2 (6 bases). This CDR3 has 14 residues. Per germline, CDR1 KGHDR and CDR2 SFDVKD. V was cut by 7 bases and J by 0 bases, with 9 bases left in between. The CDR3 DNA follows: TGTGCCACCAGAGCGGGTGACTCCTACAATGAGCAGTTCTTC. Translated: CATRAGDSYNEQFF.

This clonotype appeared a few times. The V call is TRBV20-1, the J call TRBJ2-5; 8 bases map to TRBD2. The germline V gene has CDR1 DFQATT and CDR2 SNEGSKA (reference sequence). J lost 6 bases, V lost 7 bases, and 10 bases had no gene match. This CDR3 is built from 13 residues. The chain's CDR3 is CSVRSGSLKTQYF. The CDR3 nucleotides are TGCAGTGTTCGAAGCGGGAGTTTAAAGACCCAGTACTTC.

J is TRBJ2-7 and V is TRBV28; possible D gene TRBD2, 6 bases. The CDR3 sequence is 14 residues long. With 10 bases removed from V and 6 bases from J, the gap between germline ends came to 22 bases. CDR1 MDHEN and CDR2 SYDVKM come from the germline V gene. CDR3 region: CATSSGSLILEQYF. As DNA, the CDR3 is TGTGCCACGTCTTCCGGGAGCCTGATACTCGAGCAGTACTTC.

This clonotype has a handful of counts. The chain couples TRBV20-1 to TRBJ2-2, with 8 positions matching TRBD2. Germline CDR1 DFQATT, CDR2 SNEGSKA (reference sequence). This CDR3 contains 16 residues. The V and J ends lost 3 bases and 0 bases, in that order; junction bases with no gene match: 6. The CDR3 sequence is CSARFGTRANTGELFF. In nucleotides, the CDR3 is TGCAGTGCTAGGTTTGGGACTAGAGCGAACACCGGGGAGCTGTTTTTT.

In its sample, this clonotype was seen a few times. The rearrangement links TRBV20-1 to TRBJ2-2; D possibly corresponds to TRBD2 (5 bases). V was clipped by 4 bases and J by 2 bases, with 11 bases between them. Germline-derived CDR1 and CDR2 are DFQATT and SNEGSKA (reference sequence). CDR3 size: 14 residues. The CDR3 reads CSANGEINTGELFF. Written as DNA, the CDR3 is TGCAGTGCTAACGGGGAAATCAACACCGGGGAGCTGTTTTTT.

In its sample, this clonotype was seen many times. The chain couples TRBV12-3 or TRBV12-4 to TRBJ2-3; 13 bases are a match to TRBD2. CDR3 size: 20 residues. V was clipped by 5 bases and J by 1 base; unmatched bases: 15. CDR3 DNA: TGTGCCAGCAGTCCTCAAGTATGGACTAGCGGGAGTGGGGGCACAGATACGCAGTATTTT. Protein sequence: CASSPQVWTSGSGGTDTQYF.

The CDR3 sequence is CASSLYITSGRVDEQFF. For the CDR3, the DNA is TGCGCCAGCAGCCTCTACATAACTAGCGGGAGGGTCGATGAGCAGTTCTTC. The chain links TRBV5-1 to TRBJ2-1; the match to TRBD2 covers 13 bases. CDR1 is SGHRS and CDR2 is YFSETQ in the germline V gene. V was pared by 4 bases and J by 8 bases, with 12 bases of the junction left unmatched. The CDR3 consists of 17 residues.

The CDR3 here is CASSAEQKSKETQYF. DNA of the CDR3: TGTGCCAGCAGTGCCGAGCAGAAAAGCAAAGAGACCCAGTACTTC. V and J are TRBV12-3 or TRBV12-4 and TRBJ2-5; no clear D. Trimming removed 5 bases at V and 3 bases at J, with 16 bases between. The CDR3 has 15 amino acids.

The rearrangement joins TRBV29-1 to TRBJ2-1; 7 bases map to TRBD1. The CDR3 extends over 16 amino acids. Trimming removed 0 bases from V and 4 bases from J; junction bases left unmatched: 9. From germline, CDR1 is SQVTM and CDR2 ANQGSEA. CDR3 nucleotides: TGCAGCGTTGAAGATCGGAAGGGGGCCCATTACAATGAGCAGTTCTTC. This sequence encodes CSVEDRKGAHYNEQFF.

This clonotype came up a few times. The gene calls are TRBV6-2 or TRBV6-3 and TRBJ2-5, with D possibly matching TRBD1 (7 bases). Trimming took off 8 bases at V and 5 bases at J, with 39 bases between the two ends. The CDR3 has 21 residues. Germline V lookup: CDR1 MNHEY, CDR2 SVGEGT. This chain's CDR3 is CASAKYRGQGGGRSSVETQYF. CDR3 coding DNA: TGTGCCAGCGCCAAATACCGGGGCCAGGGGGGCGGACGAAGTTCAGTGGAGACCCAGTACTTC.

The gene calls are TRBV5-6 and TRBJ1-1; D perhaps matches TRBD1 (6 bases). Between the trimmed V and J ends, which lost 0 bases and 5 bases, there was a span of 11 bases. The germline gives CDR1 SGHDT, CDR2 YYEEEE. This CDR3 has 14 residues. In nucleotides, the CDR3 is TGTGCCAGCAGCTTGGATCAGGGGAGGACTGAAGCTTTCTTT. Amino acids: CASSLDQGRTEAFF.

The count of this clonotype is one. With a much larger clone just one base away, this may be a read error. This chain links TRBV6-5 with TRBJ2-6, with 8 bases aligning to TRBD2. Germline V CDR1 and CDR2: MNHEY, SVGAGI. The CDR3 is 15 residues long. CDR3 DNA sequence: TGTGCCTGCAGTTACGGGGGGGATGGGGCCAACGTCCTGACTTTC. The encoded protein is CACSYGGDGANVLTF.